This entry lists 5 T cell receptor beta chains sequenced from one sample in a study of CD8+ T cells in alopecia areata. TCR sequencing used cDNA made by reverse transcription of extracted RNA. Clones were read by immunoSEQ multiplex PCR, and TCRdb kept only the in-frame ones, dropping some. The sample consists of approximately 150,000 clones, roughly 60% of them appearing once. The sample consisted of CD8+ T cells sorted from blood. These receptors came from a human donor in good health.

V is TRBV2 and J is TRBJ1-5; D gene ambiguous. Trimming pared 0 bases from V and 7 bases from J, leaving 10 bases between. There are 14 residues in the CDR3. Per germline, CDR1 SNHLY and CDR2 FYNNEI. The CDR3 protein is CASSEAVEVQPQHF. The CDR3 DNA follows: TGTGCCAGCAGTGAAGCCGTAGAGGTACAGCCCCAGCATTTT.

This clone was detected only a few times. The same CDR3 can be traced to other DNA sequences in this sample. The chain has TRBV9 and TRBJ2-7; 12 bases line up with TRBD2. The J segment lost 0 bases and the V segment lost 4 bases, leaving 2 bases of the junction unmatched. This CDR3 region has 15 residues. The germline V gene has CDR1 SGDLS and CDR2 YYNGEE. CDR3 sequence (DNA): TGTGCCAGCAGCCCGACTAGCGGGAGCTCCTACGAGCAGTACTTC. Protein product: CASSPTSGSSYEQYF. The entire variable domain, with the rest obtained from reference TRBV9 and TRBJ2-7, is as follows: DSGVTQTPKHLITATGQRVTLRCSPRSGDLSVYWYQQSLDQGLQFLIQYYNGEERAKGNILERFSAQQFPDLHSELNLSSLELGDSALYFCASSPTSGSSYEQYFGPGTRLTVT.

The V and J genes are TRBV29-1 and TRBJ1-2; no clear D gene. CDR3 length equals 13 residues. Trimming cost V 6 bases and J 7 bases, with 18 bases left between them. Germline V gene sequence: CDR1 SQVTM, CDR2 ANQGSEA. This CDR3 is CSVWAGAHIGYTF. The CDR3 DNA reads TGCAGCGTATGGGCGGGCGCCCACATTGGCTACACCTTC.

The CDR3 sequence: CSVEDTGNGDSGNTIYF. The CDR3 DNA follows: TGCAGCGTTGAGGATACAGGCAACGGGGACTCTGGAAACACCATATATTTT. The chain is built from TRBV29-1 and TRBJ1-3; possibly TRBD1 for D (5 bases). V lost 3 bases to trimming and J lost 0 bases, with 18 bases between them. CDR3 size: 17 residues. Looked up from germline, CDR1 is SQVTM and CDR2 is ANQGSEA. Full variable domain (outside the CDR3, taken from reference TRBV29-1 and TRBJ1-3): SAVISQKPSRDICQRGTSLTIQCQVDSQVTMMFWYRQQPGQSLTLIATANQGSEATYESGFVIDKFPISRPNLTFSTLTVSNMSPEDSSIYLCSVEDTGNGDSGNTIYFGEGSWLTVV.

The chain has TRBV4-1 and TRBJ2-5, with D unresolved. V lost 1 base and J 5 bases, leaving 2 bases between the germline ends. Germline CDR1 is MGHRA and CDR2 is YSYEKL. The CDR3 consists of 11 residues. The CDR3 region is CASSQAETQYF. CDR3 bases: TGCGCCAGCAGCCAAGCGGAGACCCAGTACTTC.